This record looks at one T cell receptor beta chain sequence and its context. This entry belongs to a study of T cell changes during pregnancy in multiple sclerosis. Assay used: immunoSEQ multiplex PCR; TCRdb lists only in-frame clones, some missing. The repertoire holds about 44,000 clones, with 89% as singletons. The length of the CDR3 is 15 residues. Germline CDR1 and CDR2: SEHNR and FQNEAQ (reference sequence). J gave up 7 bases and V 5 bases, and 12 bases lay outside the gene matches. This clonotype was obtained from a female donor with multiple sclerosis, enrolled in a pregnancy study. The sample was CD4+ T cells from peripheral blood mononuclear cells, taken after pregnancy. This sequence joins TRBV7-9 and TRBJ2-7, with 9 bases that match TRBD1. Here the CDR3 DNA reads TGTGCCAGCAGCGTACCGGGACAGGGAGTGGTGGAGCAGTACTTC. Translation: CASSVPGQGVVEQYF.